This TCR beta chain was recovered during a study of identical twins. CDR3 length: 16 residues. Germline V gene data show CDR1 as KGHDR and CDR2 as SFDVKD. Trimming at V came to 4 bases and at J to 7 bases, leaving 7 bases not matched to a gene. A single record per CDR3 protein comes from TCRdb applying MiXCR to the 5' RACE reads. The sample lists some 660,000 distinct CDR3 sequences; over 8.5% were seen once. This clonotype was counted at least ten times. The same data also contributed to another study, on yellow fever vaccine responses in identical twins.

The chain couples TRBV24-1 to TRBJ2-1, with 12 bases that match TRBD2. This TCR derives from a woman between 18 and 29 years old in good health. The sequenced sample was PBMCs. CDR3 region: CATSDRQTSGRNEQFF. Here the CDR3 DNA reads TGTGCCACCAGTGACCGTCAGACTAGCGGGAGAAATGAGCAGTTCTTC.